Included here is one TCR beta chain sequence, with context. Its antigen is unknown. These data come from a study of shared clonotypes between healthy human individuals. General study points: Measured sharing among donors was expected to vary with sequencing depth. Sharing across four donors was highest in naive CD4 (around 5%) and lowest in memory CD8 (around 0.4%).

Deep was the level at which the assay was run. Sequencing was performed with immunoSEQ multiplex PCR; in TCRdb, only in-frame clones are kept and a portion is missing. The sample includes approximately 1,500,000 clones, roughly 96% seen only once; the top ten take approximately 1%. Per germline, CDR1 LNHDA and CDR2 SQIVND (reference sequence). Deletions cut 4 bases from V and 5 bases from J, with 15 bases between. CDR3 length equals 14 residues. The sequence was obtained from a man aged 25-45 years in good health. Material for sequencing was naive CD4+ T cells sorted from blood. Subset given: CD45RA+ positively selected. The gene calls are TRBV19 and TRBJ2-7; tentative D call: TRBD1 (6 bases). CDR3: CASSNPGATNEQYF. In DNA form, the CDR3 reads TGTGCCAGTAGTAACCCAGGGGCGACAAACGAGCAGTACTTC.